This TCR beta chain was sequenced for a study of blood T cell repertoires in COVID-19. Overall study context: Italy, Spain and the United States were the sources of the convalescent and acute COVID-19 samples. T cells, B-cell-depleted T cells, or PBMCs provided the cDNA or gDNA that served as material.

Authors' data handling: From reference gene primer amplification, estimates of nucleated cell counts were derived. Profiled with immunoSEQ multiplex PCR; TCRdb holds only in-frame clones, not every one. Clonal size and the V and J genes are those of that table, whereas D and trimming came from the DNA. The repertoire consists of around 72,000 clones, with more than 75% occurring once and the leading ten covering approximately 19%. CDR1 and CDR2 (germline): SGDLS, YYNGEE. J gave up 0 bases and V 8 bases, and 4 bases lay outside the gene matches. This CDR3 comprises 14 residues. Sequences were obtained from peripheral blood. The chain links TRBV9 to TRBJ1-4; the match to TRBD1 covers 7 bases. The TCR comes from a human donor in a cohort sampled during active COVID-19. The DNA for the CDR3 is TGTGCCAGTGCTCAGGGGGCAACTAATGAAAAACTGTTTTTT. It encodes CASAQGATNEKLFF.